This entry lists 18 T cell receptor beta chains sequenced from one sample in a study of T cell responses to AZD1222 COVID-19 vaccine. Measured with immunoSEQ multiplex PCR; TCRdb has only the in-frame clones, and not every one. The sample includes some 52,000 clones, roughly 86% of them seen just once. Material: peripheral blood, obtained 28 days after the second AZD1222 dose. The receptors originated from an adult who received the AZD1222 COVID-19 vaccine.

The chain employs TRBV12-3 or TRBV12-4 and TRBJ1-1; no reliable D call. Trimming cost V 2 bases and J 3 bases, with 7 bases left between them. This CDR3 has 13 residues. The CDR3 DNA follows: TGTGCCAGCAGTTTATTACGAGACACTGAAGCTTTCTTT. Translating gives CASSLLRDTEAFF.

V usage is TRBV5-6 and J usage is TRBJ1-2, with D tentatively TRBD1 (5 bases). This CDR3 spans 15 amino acids. V gave up 0 bases and J gave up 4 bases, with 13 bases separating them. Looked up from germline, CDR1 is SGHDT and CDR2 is YYEEEE. The CDR3 sequence: CASSLGEGRSYGYTF. In nucleotides, the CDR3 is TGTGCCAGCAGCTTGGGGGAGGGGCGCTCCTATGGCTACACCTTC.

The V gene is TRBV6-1, the J gene TRBJ1-2, with D perhaps TRBD1 (5 bases). Germline lookup yields CDR1 MNHNS and CDR2 SASEGT. V was pared by 1 base and J by 8 bases, with 11 bases between. This CDR3 is 13 amino acids long. CDR3 sequence (DNA): TGTGCCAGCAGTGAAGTAGCAGGGAGCGGCTACACCTTC. This sequence encodes CASSEVAGSGYTF.

The V call is TRBV3-1 (or the pseudogene TRBV3-2), the J call TRBJ2-7; no reliable D call. Germline CDR1 reads LGHDT; CDR2 reads YNNKEL (reference sequence). The length of the CDR3 is 12 residues. With 1 base removed from V and 5 bases from J, the gap between germline ends came to 6 bases. CDR3 in DNA: TGTGCCAGCAGCCAAGCAGGCCACGAGCAGTACTTC. It encodes CASSQAGHEQYF.

V gene TRBV2 combines with J gene TRBJ2-2; possibly TRBD1 or TRBD2 for D (6 bases each). Per germline, CDR1 SNHLY and CDR2 FYNNEI. V was cut by 0 bases and J by 6 bases, with 11 bases left in between. The CDR3 loop spans 15 amino acids. CDR3 sequence reads: CASSEAGRGAGELFF. DNA for the CDR3: TGTGCCAGCAGTGAAGCCGGTAGGGGGGCCGGGGAGCTGTTTTTT.

The chain joins TRBV19 to TRBJ1-1; D is unclear. V lost 0 bases and J 5 bases, leaving 4 bases between the germline ends. Per germline, CDR1 LNHDA and CDR2 SQIVND (reference sequence). The CDR3 length is 12 residues. CDR3 region: CASSIDRTEAFF. In DNA, the CDR3 is TGTGCCAGTAGTATAGATCGGACTGAAGCTTTCTTT.

The chain carries TRBV6-1 and TRBJ2-1; 7 bases are shared with TRBD2. The junction had 10 bases not matched to a gene; V was cut back by 3 bases and J by 5 bases. Germline lookup yields CDR1 MNHNS and CDR2 SASEGT. This CDR3 spans 16 amino acids. CDR3 region: CASSETSSMLNNEQFF. The CDR3 region has the DNA TGTGCCAGCAGTGAGACTAGCTCCATGCTAAACAATGAGCAGTTCTTC.

The CDR3 DNA reads as TGTGCCAGCAGCTTCGCTGACAGGGGCCACGAGCAGTACTTC. Translating it yields CASSFADRGHEQYF. The chain links TRBV7-9 to TRBJ2-7, with TRBD1 matching over 8 bases. The CDR3 has 14 residues. With 3 bases clipped from V and 5 bases from J, the junction kept 6 bases outside the gene matches. Germline V gene data show CDR1 as SEHNR and CDR2 as FQNEAQ (reference sequence).

V and J are TRBV2 and TRBJ2-1, with 10 positions matching TRBD1. Germline-derived CDR1 and CDR2 are SNHLY and FYNNEI. There are 17 residues in the CDR3. The V gene end was trimmed by 7 bases and the J gene end by 5 bases; junction bases not matched to a gene: 14. CDR3 nucleotide sequence: TGTGCCAGCATCCGCTATACCGGGACAGGGGACAACAATGAGCAGTTCTTC. Translation: CASIRYTGTGDNNEQFF. The entire variable domain, with the rest obtained from reference TRBV2 and TRBJ2-1, is as follows: EPEVTQTPSHQVTQMGQEVILRCVPISNHLYFYWYRQILGQKVEFLVSFYNNEISEKSEIFDDQFSVERPDGSNFTLKIRSTKLEDSAMYFCASIRYTGTGDNNEQFFGPGTRLTVL.

The chain combines TRBV5-4 with TRBJ1-2; D gene unclear. CDR1 and CDR2 from the germline V gene are SGHNT and YYREEE (reference sequence). This CDR3 has 15 residues. Trimming removed 1 base at V and 0 bases at J, with 10 bases between. CDR3 coding DNA: TGTGCCAGCAGCTTGTGGGCCAGCACTAACTATGGCTACACCTTC. Residues: CASSLWASTNYGYTF.

V is TRBV19 and J is TRBJ1-2; tentative D call: TRBD1 (5 bases). Germline V lookup: CDR1 LNHDA, CDR2 SQIVND (reference sequence). The germline V and J ends were trimmed by 7 bases and 6 bases, with 15 bases remaining between them. CDR3 length equals 13 residues. CDR3 residues: CASKSQGRNGYTF. The CDR3 bases are TGTGCCAGTAAGTCCCAGGGACGGAATGGCTACACCTTC.

The rearrangement joins TRBV24-1 to TRBJ2-3; TRBD2 aligns across 10 bases. The CDR3 covers 22 residues. The ends lost 0 bases at V and 0 bases at J; junction bases unmatched: 17. Germline lookup yields CDR1 KGHDR and CDR2 SFDVKD. CDR3 sequence (DNA): TGTGCCACCAGTGATTTGACGACAAATGGGGCTAGCGGGAGAGCTAGCACAGATACGCAGTATTTT. Its translation: CATSDLTTNGASGRASTDTQYF.

V and J are TRBV3-1 (or the pseudogene TRBV3-2) and TRBJ2-7; 7 nucleotides match TRBD2. The germline V gene encodes CDR1 LGHDT and CDR2 YNNKEL (reference sequence). The CDR3 covers 13 residues. Trimming removed 1 base from V and 5 bases from J; junction bases left unmatched: 2. The CDR3 loop is CASSQGGGNEQYF. CDR3 sequence (DNA): TGTGCCAGCAGCCAAGGGGGAGGGAACGAGCAGTACTTC.

The rearrangement joins TRBV27 to TRBJ2-7, with a possible D match to TRBD2 (5 bases). The CDR3 spans 15 residues. V was shortened by 4 bases and J by 3 bases, with 16 bases between the two germline ends. Germline V gives CDR1 MNHEY, CDR2 SMNVEV (reference sequence). The CDR3 is CASSSTGGLIYEQYF. CDR3 nucleotide sequence: TGTGCCAGCAGTTCGACCGGAGGTTTGATCTACGAGCAGTACTTC.

V is TRBV14 and J is TRBJ1-2; 9 nucleotides align to TRBD1. The germline V gene encodes CDR1 SGHDN and CDR2 FVKESK. With 1 base clipped from V and 7 bases from J, the junction kept 10 bases outside the gene matches. The CDR3 contains 16 residues. CDR3 residues: CASSQAGGQGRGGYTF. The CDR3 nucleotides are TGTGCCAGCAGCCAAGCGGGGGGACAGGGTCGCGGTGGCTACACCTTC.

The chain couples TRBV10-2 to TRBJ1-1; TRBD1 agrees at 8 bases. V lost 6 bases to trimming and J lost 4 bases; unmatched junction nucleotides: 10. The V gene's germline CDR1 is WSHSY and CDR2 SAAADI. There are 15 residues in the CDR3. CDR3 sequence: CASSSLDRGGTEAFF. The CDR3 DNA is TGCGCCAGCAGCTCACTCGACAGGGGAGGCACTGAAGCTTTCTTT.

The rearrangement uses TRBV7-9 and TRBJ2-7; the match to TRBD1 covers 8 bases. The CDR3 loop spans 16 amino acids. V lost 0 bases to trimming and J lost 2 bases; unmatched junction nucleotides: 6. The germline V gene encodes CDR1 SEHNR and CDR2 FQNEAQ (reference sequence). CDR3 loop: CASSLAGPGGPYEQYF. CDR3 nucleotide sequence: TGTGCCAGCAGCTTAGCGGGTCCAGGGGGCCCCTACGAGCAGTACTTC.

Only a few counts were recorded for this clone. J is TRBJ1-4 and V is TRBV29-1; the D gene is possibly TRBD1 (6 bases). This CDR3 spans 13 amino acids. Germline V gene sequence: CDR1 SQVTM, CDR2 ANQGSEA. Trimming left V 5 bases short and J 2 bases short, with 9 bases between. This chain's CDR3 is CSVSQGTNEKLFF. DNA of the CDR3: TGCAGCGTTAGTCAGGGGACTAATGAAAAACTGTTTTTT. Supplemented by reference TRBV29-1 and TRBJ1-4, the full variable domain reads SAVISQKPSRDICQRGTSLTIQCQVDSQVTMMFWYRQQPGQSLTLIATANQGSEATYESGFVIDKFPISRPNLTFSTLTVSNMSPEDSSIYLCSVSQGTNEKLFFGSGTQLSVL.